Following are 13 T cell receptor beta chains from one sample sequenced in a study of T-cell memory formation after mild COVID-19. TCRdb analysed the 5' RACE reads with MiXCR anew, one entry per CDR3 protein. The sample lists around 300,000 distinct CDR3 sequences, roughly 13% occurring once. Sample: PBMCs or a T cell subset sorted from them (not recorded which). Receptors originate from a man aged 18 to 30 who had mild COVID-19 (a few samples of this study predate the infection). Cell type and time point are not known.

This clonotype has only a few counts. J is TRBJ1-1 and V is TRBV6-5; tentatively, D is TRBD1 (6 bases). CDR1 and CDR2 from the germline V gene are MNHEY and SVGAGI. The CDR3 extends over 14 amino acids. V was trimmed by 4 bases and J by 6 bases, leaving 15 bases between them. Here the CDR3 reads CASSFVPQGPEAFF. The CDR3 nucleotides are TGTGCCAGCAGTTTCGTCCCACAGGGTCCTGAAGCTTTCTTT.

This clonotype was seen at least ten times. The chain uses TRBV20-1 and TRBJ2-5; D might be TRBD1 (6 bases). The CDR3 length is 13 residues. CDR1 and CDR2 from the germline V gene are DFQATT and SNEGSKA (reference sequence). Trimming took off 5 bases at V and 1 base at J, with 11 bases between the two ends. The CDR3 region has the DNA TGCAGTGCTCACCGGGACACCCAAGAGACCCAGTACTTC. This codes for CSAHRDTQETQYF.

This clonotype showed up many times. V gene TRBV12-3 or TRBV12-4 combines with J gene TRBJ1-5, with 8 bases that match TRBD1. This CDR3 is 14 amino acids long. The trim removed 5 bases at V and 5 bases at J, leaving 5 bases unmatched. The CDR3 reads CASSPGQGDQPQHF. The CDR3 nucleotides are TGTGCCAGCAGTCCCGGACAGGGTGATCAGCCCCAGCATTTT.

This sequence joins TRBV5-1 and TRBJ2-2, with 11 bases identical to TRBD1. Trimming at V came to 4 bases and at J to 4 bases, leaving 3 bases not matched to a gene. The germline V gene has CDR1 SGHRS and CDR2 YFSETQ. CDR3 length equals 15 residues. CDR3 sequence: CASSNGQGATGELFF. The CDR3 DNA follows: TGCGCCAGCAGCAATGGACAGGGGGCCACCGGGGAGCTGTTTTTT. Filled out from reference TRBV5-1 and TRBJ2-2, the complete variable domain reads KAGVTQTPRYLIKTRGQQVTLSCSPISGHRSVSWYQQTPGQGLQFLFEYFSETQRNKGNFPGRFSGRQFSNSRSEMNVSTLELGDSALYLCASSNGQGATGELFFGEGSRLTVL.

There are a few counts of this clonotype. The V call is TRBV4-3, the J call TRBJ1-4, with D perhaps TRBD1 (6 bases). CDR1 is LGHNA and CDR2 is YSLEER in the germline V gene. This CDR3 is built from 15 residues. Trimming removed 4 bases from V and 7 bases from J, with 16 bases in between. The CDR3 sequence: CASSRDSKGGEKLFF. For the CDR3, the DNA is TGCGCCAGCAGCCGAGACTCCAAAGGGGGTGAAAAACTGTTTTTT.

This clonotype came up once. The chain links TRBV28 to TRBJ1-5, with D possibly TRBD1 on 5 matching bases. Germline V lookup: CDR1 MDHEN, CDR2 SYDVKM. V lost 4 bases, J lost 1 base, and 11 bases lay in between. The length of the CDR3 is 15 residues. The CDR3 sequence is CASSSPQGSNQPQHF. As DNA, the CDR3 is TGTGCCAGCAGTTCCCCCCAGGGAAGCAATCAGCCCCAGCATTTT.

The chain recombines TRBV6-5 with TRBJ1-1, with D perhaps TRBD1 (6 bases). V shed 2 bases and J shed 0 bases, with 10 bases lying between them. Germline assignment: CDR1 MNHEY and CDR2 SVGAGI. The CDR3 extends over 15 amino acids. In DNA, the CDR3 is TGTGCCAGCAGTTACGGGGGGGCGGTGAACACTGAAGCTTTCTTT. Translated, it gives CASSYGGAVNTEAFF.

The chain links TRBV14 to TRBJ2-3, with TRBD1 as a possible D gene (5 bases). V gave up 7 bases and J gave up 4 bases, with 18 bases separating them. Germline values: CDR1 SGHDN, CDR2 FVKESK. This CDR3 comprises 15 residues. In DNA, the CDR3 is TGTGCCAGCACGTTGGGGCTCACCCTTTCAGATACGCAGTATTTT. Its translation: CASTLGLTLSDTQYF.

This clonotype was counted between two and nine times. V usage is TRBV7-2 and J usage is TRBJ1-5; D is ambiguous. CDR1 and CDR2 from the germline V gene are SGHTA and FQGNSA. The CDR3 runs 17 residues. With 1 base removed from V and 0 bases from J, the gap between germline ends came to 13 bases. The CDR3 DNA reads TGTGCCAGCAGCTTAGACTTTGGGCCCTATAGCAATCAGCCCCAGCATTTT. It yields the protein CASSLDFGPYSNQPQHF.

This clonotype has ten or more counts. The CDR3 DNA reads TGTGCCAGCAGCACTCGCCCCATGAGGGTACCGGGACTAGCGGGGGAGGAGAATGAGCAGTTCTTC. Encoded protein: CASSTRPMRVPGLAGEENEQFF. The rearrangement links TRBV7-2 to TRBJ2-1, with 14 bases aligning to TRBD2. CDR1 and CDR2 from the germline V gene are SGHTA and FQGNSA. After removal of 5 bases from V and 7 bases from J, the junction contained 25 bases not matched to a gene. CDR3 size: 22 residues.

This clonotype showed up just a few times. The genes are TRBV29-1 and TRBJ1-1; no definite D call. The germline CDR1 and CDR2 sequences are SQVTM and ANQGSEA. V lost 7 bases and J 2 bases, leaving 17 bases between the germline ends. The CDR3 runs to 14 residues. The CDR3, as DNA: TGCAGCGGGAGAACGGGAATCCTTAACACTGAAGCTTTCTTT. Its translation is CSGRTGILNTEAFF.

The chain carries TRBV3-1 and TRBJ2-3; D unresolved. Trimming removed 4 bases at V and 6 bases at J, with 14 bases between. CDR1 LGHDT and CDR2 YNNKEL come from the germline V gene (reference sequence). The CDR3 runs to 14 residues. The CDR3 loop reads CASSRVLLGDTQYF. CDR3 coding DNA: TGTGCCAGCAGCCGCGTATTACTGGGGGATACGCAGTATTTT.

This clonotype has just a few counts. V gene TRBV6-6 combines with J gene TRBJ1-5, with a tentative D call TRBD1 (6 bases). CDR3 size: 15 residues. Between the trimmed V and J ends, which lost 2 bases and 4 bases, there was a span of 12 bases. Looked up from germline, CDR1 is MNHNY and CDR2 is SVGAGI (reference sequence). This chain's CDR3 is CASSYQGRDNQPQHF. The CDR3 nucleotides read TGTGCCAGCAGTTACCAGGGGCGAGATAATCAGCCCCAGCATTTT.